The entry that follows covers one T cell receptor beta chain sequence. Its cognate antigen is unknown. Produced via immunoSEQ multiplex PCR; TCRdb's table is partial and in-frame only. The table records 20,000 to 30,000 clones, around 82% of them present only once. This entry belongs to a study of PD-1 blockade in classical Hodgkin lymphoma. Study-level points and caveats: Diversity in CD4+ TCRs, unlike that measured in CD8+ TCRs, had risen significantly by C4D1.

Looked up from germline, CDR1 is MNHEY and CDR2 is SMNVEV (reference sequence). The V segment lost 7 bases and the J segment 15 bases; nucleotides outside the gene matches: 12. The CDR3 extends over 12 amino acids. Every patient had relapsed following autologous stem cell transplantation, and cohorts differed in brentuximab vedotin exposure. The starting material was peripheral blood mononuclear cells (PBMCs), obtained before the second cycle of nivolumab. The chain combines TRBV27 with TRBJ2-4; 7 bases match TRBD1. This clonotype originated in a human donor with classical Hodgkin lymphoma. DNA for the CDR3: TGTGCCAGCAAGACCGGGGACAGCCCGGGGTACTTC. Residues: CASKTGDSPGYF.